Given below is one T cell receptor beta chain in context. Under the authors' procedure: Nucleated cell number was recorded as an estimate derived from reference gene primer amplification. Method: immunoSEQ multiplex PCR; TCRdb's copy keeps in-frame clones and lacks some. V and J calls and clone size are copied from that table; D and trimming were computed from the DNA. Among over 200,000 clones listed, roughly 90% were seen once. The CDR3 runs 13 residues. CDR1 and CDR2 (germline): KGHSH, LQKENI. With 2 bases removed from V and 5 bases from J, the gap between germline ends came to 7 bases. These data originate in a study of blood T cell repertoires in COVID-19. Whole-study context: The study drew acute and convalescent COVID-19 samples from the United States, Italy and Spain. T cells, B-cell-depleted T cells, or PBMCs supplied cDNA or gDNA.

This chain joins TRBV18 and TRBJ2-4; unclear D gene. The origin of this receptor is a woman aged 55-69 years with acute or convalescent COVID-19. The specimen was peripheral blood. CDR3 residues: CASSPSPENIQYF. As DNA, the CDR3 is TGTGCCAGCTCACCATCCCCAGAAAACATTCAGTACTTC.